The next 9 T cell receptor beta chains were all read from a single sample in a study of T cells in Graves' hyperthyroidism and ophthalmopathy. Amplification targeted TCR beta CDR3 regions from RNA transcripts. Initially, a first-round RT-PCR of the TCR CDR3 employed the HTBI primer set. MiXCR, applied by TCRdb to the multiplex PCR reads, yields one record per CDR3 protein. The sample lists more than 550,000 distinct CDR3 sequences; about 45% were seen once. Sequenced material: peripheral blood or thyroid tissue (not recorded which). The source is an adult man with Graves' disease, either hyperthyroidism or ophthalmopathy (not recorded which).

The chain combines TRBV5-1 with TRBJ2-7, with D possibly being TRBD2 (5 bases). The CDR3 is made up of 15 amino acids. Germline V lookup: CDR1 SGHRS, CDR2 YFSETQ. The V gene lost 0 bases and the J gene lost 4 bases, with 14 bases spanning the gap. CDR3 loop: CASSLAGKGTYEQYF. For the CDR3, the DNA is TGCGCCAGCAGCTTGGCCGGGAAAGGAACGTACGAGCAGTACTTC.

Regarding this clonotype: At one boundary the junction diverges from the germline segment, which might be a read error. The V call is TRBV7-2, the J call TRBJ2-5; the match to TRBD1 covers 10 bases. In germline, CDR1 is SGHTA, CDR2 FQGNSA. CDR3 length: 14 residues. Written as DNA, the CDR3 is TGTGCCAGCAGCGGTTGGGACAGGGGAGAGACCCAGCACTTC. Protein product: CASSGWDRGETQHF.

This chain joins TRBV25-1 and TRBJ1-2, with TRBD1 matching over 12 bases. Trimming took 1 base from V and 8 from J; bases not matched to a gene: 5. The V gene's germline CDR1 is MGHDK and CDR2 SYGVNS. The CDR3 is 15 amino acids. CDR3 in DNA: TGTGCCAGCAGTGAATTGTGGGACAGGGGGCGAGGCTACACCTTC. The encoded protein is CASSELWDRGRGYTF.

The rearrangement joins TRBV7-2 to TRBJ1-4, with D unclear. V lost 8 bases, J lost 7 bases, and 14 bases lay in between. The length of the CDR3 is 13 residues. CDR1 and CDR2 (germline): SGHTA, FQGNSA. The CDR3 DNA reads TGTGCCAGCTCCCGAGGGATTGGTGAAAAACTGTTTTTT. Residues: CASSRGIGEKLFF. Variable domain in full (rest from reference TRBV7-2 and TRBJ1-4): GAGVSQSPSNKVTEKGKDVELRCDPISGHTALYWYRQSLGQGLEFLIYFQGNSAPDKSGLPSDRFSAERTGGSVSTLTIQRTQQEDSAVYLCASSRGIGEKLFFGSGTQLSVL.

This chain connects TRBV11-2 to TRBJ2-2; 8 bases fit TRBD2. The CDR3 contains 16 residues. With 3 bases clipped from V and 4 bases from J, the junction kept 7 bases outside the gene matches. Germline V gene sequence: CDR1 SGHAT, CDR2 FQNNGV. The CDR3 reads CASSFKLAAITGELFF. In DNA, the CDR3 is TGTGCCAGCAGCTTTAAACTAGCGGCAATCACCGGGGAGCTGTTTTTT.

This clonotype was recorded at least ten times. V and J are TRBV10-2 and TRBJ2-7; TRBD2 agrees at 7 bases. Trimming took 8 bases from V and 1 from J; bases not matched to a gene: 11. Germline CDR1 is WSHSY and CDR2 is SAAADI. The CDR3 is made up of 15 amino acids. CDR3 nucleotides: TGCGCCAGCCGACGTGCGGGAGTAGCGTCCTACGAGCAGTACTTC. Amino acid sequence: CASRRAGVASYEQYF.

The chain is built from TRBV5-1 and TRBJ1-1; 9 bases fit TRBD1. CDR1 SGHRS and CDR2 YFSETQ come from the germline V gene. Trimming removed 5 bases from V and 4 bases from J; junction bases left unmatched: 9. This CDR3 region has 15 residues. The DNA for the CDR3 is TGCGCCAGCAGACCTATTACAGGGGGCTTCACTGAAGCTTTCTTT. Protein sequence: CASRPITGGFTEAFF.

A few counts support this clonotype. This chain connects TRBV7-8 to TRBJ1-4; no clear D gene. CDR1 is SGHVS and CDR2 is FQNEAQ in the germline V gene. The CDR3 is 16 amino acids. V lost 5 bases and J lost 8, with 21 bases in between. The CDR3 sequence is CASSAQMIGVQEKLFF. As DNA, the CDR3 is TGTGCCAGCAGCGCCCAAATGATTGGGGTACAAGAAAAACTGTTTTTT.

This clonotype was seen only a few times. This CDR3 reads CSVEDRQGPTNEKLFF. Written as DNA, the CDR3 is TGCAGCGTTGAAGATCGACAGGGGCCAACTAATGAAAAACTGTTTTTT. The V call is TRBV29-1, the J call TRBJ1-4, with TRBD1 identical over 8 bases. Germline values: CDR1 SQVTM, CDR2 ANQGSEA. V was pared by 0 bases and J by 0 bases, with 3 bases of the junction left unmatched. The CDR3 is 16 amino acids.